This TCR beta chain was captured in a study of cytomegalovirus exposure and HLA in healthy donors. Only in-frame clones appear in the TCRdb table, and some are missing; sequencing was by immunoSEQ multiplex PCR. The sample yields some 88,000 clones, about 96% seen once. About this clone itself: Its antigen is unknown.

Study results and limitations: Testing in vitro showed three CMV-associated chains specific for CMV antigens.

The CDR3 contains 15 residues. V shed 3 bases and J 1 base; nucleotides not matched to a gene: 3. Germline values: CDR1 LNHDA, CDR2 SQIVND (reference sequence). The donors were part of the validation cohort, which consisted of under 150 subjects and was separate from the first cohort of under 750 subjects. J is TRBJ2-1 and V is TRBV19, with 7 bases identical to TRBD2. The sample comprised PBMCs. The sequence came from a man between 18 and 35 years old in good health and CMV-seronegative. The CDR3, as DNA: TGTGCCAGTAGTATCACGGGGGGTTCCTACAATGAGCAGTTCTTC. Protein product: CASSITGGSYNEQFF.